A single sample gave rise to the 20 T cell receptor beta chains below, sequenced in a study of OX40 agonist ivuxolimab in advanced cancers. The receptor library was made with the immunoSEQ multiplex PCR assay. Held by TCRdb, this immuneACCESS table contains in-frame sequences only and omits some clones. Under half of the omission traces to an unresolved V gene where checked; the cause of the rest is unknown. This sample holds approximately 70,000 clones; roughly 87% were observed only once. 5% to 6% of the sample is in the top ten clones. The source material was CD4+ or CD8+ T cells sorted from blood, sampled in a trial of the OX40 agonist ivuxolimab. The receptors were gathered from an adult with an advanced solid tumor such as melanoma, head and neck, liver or kidney cancer.

This chain links TRBV11-2 with TRBJ1-4; D may be TRBD1 (5 bases). CDR3 size: 15 residues. Germline CDR1 is SGHAT and CDR2 is FQNNGV. V gave up 2 bases and J gave up 7 bases, with 14 bases separating them. The DNA for the CDR3 is TGTGCCAGCAGCTTAACTGGGGGTGTCGGTGAAAAACTGTTTTTT. Its translation is CASSLTGGVGEKLFF.

V gene TRBV29-1 combines with J gene TRBJ1-1; no firm D call. In germline, CDR1 is SQVTM, CDR2 ANQGSEA. CDR3 size: 12 residues. V dropped 4 bases and J dropped 4 bases, with 10 bases sitting between them. CDR3 coding DNA: TGCAGCGTTGTCGAGCCACCCACTGAAGCTTTCTTT. Amino acids: CSVVEPPTEAFF.

The gene calls are TRBV6-5 and TRBJ2-2; 8 bases are a match to TRBD1. V trimming: 5 bases; J trimming: 1 base; junction bases outside the gene matches: 3. The CDR3 spans 15 residues. Germline lookup yields CDR1 MNHEY and CDR2 SVGAGI. The CDR3 spells CASSRDRLNTGELFF. For the CDR3, the DNA is TGTGCCAGCAGTAGGGACAGGCTGAACACCGGGGAGCTGTTTTTT.

CDR3 bases: TGTGCCAGTAAGGAGGAGGTCAGGGGGCGAGGGAATGAAAAACTGTTTTTT. Its protein product is CASKEEVRGRGNEKLFF. V and J are TRBV19 and TRBJ1-4; 8 bases are a match to TRBD1. The CDR3 totals 17 residues. The V gene's germline CDR1 is LNHDA and CDR2 SQIVND (reference sequence). V gave up 7 bases and J gave up 5 bases; unmatched junction bases: 15.

The chain couples TRBV19 to TRBJ1-6, with a weak D call TRBD1 (6 bases). V shed 5 bases and J shed 7 bases, with 15 bases lying between them. Germline V gives CDR1 LNHDA, CDR2 SQIVND (reference sequence). The CDR3 consists of 15 residues. The CDR3 is CASSSSDSANSPLHF. The CDR3 bases are TGTGCCAGTAGTTCCTCGGACAGCGCAAATTCACCCCTCCACTTT.

The J gene is TRBJ2-5, the V gene TRBV7-7; tentatively, D is TRBD1 (6 bases). From germline, CDR1 is SSHAT and CDR2 FNYEAQ (reference sequence). V lost 3 bases and J lost 8, with 16 bases in between. The CDR3 runs to 14 residues. In nucleotides, the CDR3 is TGTGCCAGCAGCTTCAGGGGTTCAAGAGAAACCCAGTACTTC. Translating gives CASSFRGSRETQYF.

The chain links TRBV10-3 to TRBJ1-4, with D unclear. The CDR3 covers 14 residues. The V end was cut by 3 bases, the J end by 3 bases, with 8 bases between. Germline V gene data show CDR1 as ENHRY and CDR2 as SYGVKD. Here the CDR3 reads CAISEGSSNEKLFF. The CDR3 region has the DNA TGTGCCATCAGTGAAGGCAGCTCTAATGAAAAACTGTTTTTT.

The chain is built from TRBV6-5 and TRBJ2-2; D call uncertain. The CDR3 sequence is 16 residues long. Trimming cost V 0 bases and J 7 bases, with 15 bases left between them. Germline CDR1 is MNHEY and CDR2 is SVGAGI. As DNA, the CDR3 is TGTGCCAGCAGTTACTCGCCTAGAACAGAGGACGGGGAGCTGTTTTTT. Encoded protein: CASSYSPRTEDGELFF.

This chain uses TRBV18 with TRBJ1-1; 9 nucleotides match TRBD1. J gave up 0 bases and V 3 bases, and 5 bases lay outside the gene matches. This CDR3 is 16 amino acids long. The germline gives CDR1 KGHSH, CDR2 LQKENI. This chain's CDR3 is CASSPRDRVMNTEAFF. DNA of the CDR3: TGTGCCAGCTCACCGCGGGACAGGGTCATGAACACTGAAGCTTTCTTT.

This clone was observed a handful of times. This chain links TRBV29-1 with TRBJ2-3; D might be TRBD1 or TRBD2, each matching 5 bases. The ends were cut back, 3 bases at V and 2 bases at J, with 18 bases in the middle. The CDR3 covers 16 residues. CDR1 is SQVTM, CDR2 ANQGSEA, per germline. The CDR3 is CSVEGPPYSNTDTQYF. CDR3 in DNA: TGCAGCGTTGAGGGACCACCCTACTCCAACACAGATACGCAGTATTTT.

This clone showed up just a few times. The chain recombines TRBV6-5 with TRBJ2-7; a weak D match, TRBD1 (6 bases). From germline, CDR1 is MNHEY and CDR2 SVGAGI. The CDR3 covers 14 residues. The V gene lost 0 bases and the J gene lost 0 bases, with 6 bases spanning the gap. CDR3 nucleotides: TGTGCCAGCAGTTACTCACAGGGCTCCTACGAGCAGTACTTC. Translation: CASSYSQGSYEQYF.

V gene TRBV4-1 combines with J gene TRBJ2-7; D is unclear. The V end lost 1 base, the J end lost 4 bases, and 14 bases lay between the germline ends. The length of the CDR3 is 15 residues. The germline CDR1 and CDR2 sequences are MGHRA and YSYEKL. CDR3 region: CASSQVGAGRYEQYF. The CDR3 DNA sequence: TGCGCCAGCAGCCAAGTGGGTGCCGGAAGATACGAGCAGTACTTC.

The chain uses TRBV28 and TRBJ1-2, with D tentatively TRBD1 (6 bases). V gave up 1 base and J gave up 5 bases, with 17 bases separating them. The germline V gene encodes CDR1 MDHEN and CDR2 SYDVKM. The CDR3 loop spans 16 amino acids. The chain's CDR3 is CASSLSTGKRQYGYTF. The CDR3 nucleotides read TGTGCCAGCAGTTTATCCACAGGGAAACGCCAATATGGCTACACCTTC.

The chain combines TRBV5-1 with TRBJ2-7, with 8 bases matching TRBD1. CDR3 length: 13 amino acids. Germline CDR1 SGHRS, CDR2 YFSETQ. Germline trimming cut 4 bases from V and 2 bases from J; bases unmatched to any gene: 2. CDR3 sequence: CASSETGAYEQYV. In DNA form, the CDR3 reads TGCGCCAGCAGCGAGACAGGGGCCTACGAGCAGTACGTC.

V usage is TRBV11-2 and J usage is TRBJ1-3; 7 nucleotides align to TRBD1. With 5 bases clipped from V and 1 base from J, the junction kept 5 bases outside the gene matches. CDR3 length: 15 residues. CDR1 is SGHAT and CDR2 is FQNNGV in the germline V gene. The CDR3 region is CASSRDSISGNTIYF. CDR3 DNA sequence: TGTGCCAGCAGCAGGGACAGCATATCTGGAAACACCATATATTTT.

As concerns this clone: A junction end diverges from the germline sequence, so it may reflect a read error. The chain has TRBV7-7 and TRBJ2-5, with a tentative D call TRBD2 (7 bases). The CDR3 extends over 12 amino acids. The germline V gene encodes CDR1 SSHAT and CDR2 FNYEAQ (reference sequence). The CDR3 here is CASSLTGGTQYF. CDR3 nucleotide sequence: TGTGCTAGCAGCTTAACGGGGGGCACCCAGTACTTC.

J is TRBJ2-3 and V is TRBV11-3; possible D gene TRBD2, 6 bases. The CDR3 totals 16 residues. The V end was cut by 4 bases, the J end by 1 base, with 15 bases between. The germline CDR1 and CDR2 sequences are SGHNT and YENEEA. The CDR3 DNA reads TGTGCCAGCAGCTCGGGGTCCTCTAGCGGCACAGATACGCAGTATTTT. The encoded protein is CASSSGSSSGTDTQYF.

V is TRBV28 and J is TRBJ1-2; maybe TRBD1 (6 bases). This CDR3 is 15 amino acids long. Trimming removed 2 bases from V and 3 bases from J, with 13 bases in between. Germline V gene data show CDR1 as MDHEN and CDR2 as SYDVKM. CDR3 nucleotide sequence: TGTGCCAGCAGTTTAGGGTCCTCAGGGGACTATGGCTACACCTTC. This gives the protein CASSLGSSGDYGYTF.

This clone was picked up one time. The chain employs TRBV5-6 and TRBJ2-3, with TRBD2 matching 7 bases. Germline V CDR1 and CDR2: SGHDT, YYEEEE. Trimming took 0 bases from V and 9 from J; bases not matched to a gene: 1. CDR3 size: 12 residues. In DNA form, the CDR3 reads TGTGCCAGCAGCTTGGGGGGAGGGACGCAGTATTTT. Its translation is CASSLGGGTQYF. Full variable domain (missing parts from reference TRBV5-6 and TRBJ2-3): DAGVTQSPTHLIKTRGQQVTLRCSPKSGHDTVSWYQQALGQGPQFIFQYYEEEERQRGNFPDRFSGHQFPNYSSELNVNALLLGDSALYLCASSLGGGTQYFGPGTRLTVL.

The count of this clone is one. The J gene is TRBJ1-2, the V gene TRBV6-6, with 8 positions matching TRBD1. Germline values: CDR1 MNHNY, CDR2 SVGAGI (reference sequence). The CDR3 is 15 residues long. V trimming: 4 bases; J trimming: 8 bases; junction bases outside the gene matches: 12. The CDR3: CASSSPDRGPGGYTF. The CDR3 DNA reads as TGTGCCAGCAGTTCCCCAGACAGGGGCCCTGGCGGCTACACCTTC.